The present entry profiles one TCR beta chain with its context. This sample is drawn from a study of blood T cell repertoires in COVID-19. Across the whole study: Whether acute or convalescent, the COVID-19 samples came from the United States, Italy and Spain.

Source study methods: Researchers report that nucleated cell counts were estimated from reference gene primer amplification. Sequenced by immunoSEQ multiplex PCR; TCRdb stores in-frame clones only, minus some. The DNA gave D and trimming, while V, J and clone size come from that table. This table holds under 250,000 clones, 83% found once. Germline V CDR1 and CDR2: LGHDT, YNNKEL (reference sequence). The CDR3 loop spans 17 amino acids. With 1 base clipped from V and 0 bases from J, the junction kept 7 bases outside the gene matches. The sequencing input was peripheral blood. The receptor's source is a woman aged 40 to 50 with active or convalescent COVID-19. The chain carries TRBV3-1 (or the pseudogene TRBV3-2) and TRBJ2-7; 9 nucleotides align to TRBD2. CDR3 region: CASSQVQASGDSYEQYF. The DNA of the CDR3 is TGTGCCAGCAGCCAAGTCCAGGCTAGCGGGGACTCCTACGAGCAGTACTTC.